This paragraph covers one TCR beta chain sequence. The data were taken from a study of shared clonotypes between healthy human individuals. Sequencing was at deep level. Genomic DNA belonging to each subset was distributed in equal measure over several immunoSEQ plates. Only in-frame clones appear in the TCRdb table, and some are missing; sequencing was by immunoSEQ multiplex PCR. The table lists 2 million to 2.5 million clones, roughly 92% of them singletons. All participating donors were Caucasian adults from Nashville, Tennessee. Material: naive CD4+ T cells from PBMCs. Specified subset: CD45RA+ positively selected. The sequence derives from a man aged 18 to 29 in good health. Some clones in this sample may be carry-over from other donors' samples.

CDR3 nucleotide sequence: TGTGCCAGCAACCGAGACGCCACAGATACGCAGTATTTT. This translates into CASNRDATDTQYF. This rearrangement joins TRBV9 to TRBJ2-3; D remains unclear. Trimming removed 6 bases at V and 2 bases at J, with 10 bases between. CDR3 length: 13 residues. Looked up from germline, CDR1 is SGDLS and CDR2 is YYNGEE.